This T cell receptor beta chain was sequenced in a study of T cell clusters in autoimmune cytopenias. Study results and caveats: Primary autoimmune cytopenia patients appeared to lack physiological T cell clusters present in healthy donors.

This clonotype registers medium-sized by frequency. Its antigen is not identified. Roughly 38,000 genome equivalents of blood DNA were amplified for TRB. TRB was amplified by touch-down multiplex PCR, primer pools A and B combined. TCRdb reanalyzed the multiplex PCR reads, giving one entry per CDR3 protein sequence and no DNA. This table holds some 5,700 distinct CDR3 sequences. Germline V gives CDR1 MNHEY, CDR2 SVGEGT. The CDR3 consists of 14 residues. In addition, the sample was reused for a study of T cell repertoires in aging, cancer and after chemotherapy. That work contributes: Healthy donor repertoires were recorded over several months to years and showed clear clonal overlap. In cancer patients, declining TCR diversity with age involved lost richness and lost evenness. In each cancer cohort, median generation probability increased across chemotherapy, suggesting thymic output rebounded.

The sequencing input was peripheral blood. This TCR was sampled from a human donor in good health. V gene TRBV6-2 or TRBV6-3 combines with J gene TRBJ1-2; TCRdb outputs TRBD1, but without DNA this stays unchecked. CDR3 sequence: CASSYDGKGYGYTF.